This T cell receptor beta chain derives from a study of T cell responses to AZD1222 COVID-19 vaccine (dated by TCRdb to about 2021). Regarding the complete study: TCR sequencing covered more than 230 trial participants: about 210 given two doses of AZD1222 and 26 given two doses of MenACWY control vaccine. Trial participants were enrolled into age subgroups of 18-55, 56-69 and 70-plus years, which contained roughly 150, 30 and 60 TCR-sequenced participants, respectively.

Note on this clone: There is no known antigen for this receptor. Base-call qualities are not available, and no considerably larger clone is one nucleotide away.

The time point label here, explained by the study, means: about 28 days (+/-7) after the second vaccine dose. Because spike-specific TCR depth and breadth did not differ between the two schedules, AZD1222 recipients who got a second dose at roughly 4 weeks were pooled with those who got a second dose at roughly 12 weeks. Vaccinee samples came from UK trials COV001 and COV002, including a single-blind randomized controlled phase 2/3 trial of AZD1222 (ChAdOx1 nCoV-19) in healthy adults. Trial participant PBMC samples were collected at day 0 and day 28 after the second dose for TCRbeta chain sequencing. The CDR3 regions of human TCRbeta chains were analyzed by immunosequencing. From the authors' description of their analysis: Repertoire TCRs were matched against a reference library of SARS-CoV-2-specific TCRs generated with the MIRA antigen-specificity platform. Breadth was defined as the fraction of unique TCRs that were SARS-CoV-2-associated, and depth was defined as the fraction of total T cells that were SARS-CoV-2-associated. Using the MIRA data, every spike-specific TCR was mapped to the spike region that the TCR reacted to and assigned to either a CD4 or a CD8 class. Log10-transformed breadth and depth values were compared by one-way ANOVA with Sidak's multiple comparisons tests. TCRdb re-hosts the immuneACCESS table, in-frame sequences only. Its copies lack some clones; in the studies checked, an unresolved V gene accounts for under half of them, and the cause for the rest is not known. V, J and clone size reflect that table, while D and trimming were determined from the DNA. Across this sample there are 180,000 or so clones, with roughly 90% seen only once. The ten largest clones add up to approximately 1.6% of the sample.

The paper as a whole reports these results and caveats: Participants were mostly white British and included more females than males, and it was suggested by the authors that clonal diversity may have been underestimated. Conclusions about previously exposed vaccinees are limited, since just a handful of AZD1222 recipients were seropositive for SARS-CoV-2 at baseline. After two AZD1222 doses, both the breadth and the depth of spike-specific TCRs were significantly higher than at day 0 and than in MenACWY recipients. Reportedly, close to half of the unique spike-specific TCRs recognized epitopes lying outside the regions that are mutated in the B.1.351 and B.1.1.7 variants. In the small 56-69-year group, the increase in depth fell short of significance, most likely because of low power. The vaccine-associated CD4 TCRs covered the entire spike protein, and the dominant responses fell in regions 160-218 and 743-854. Because no day 14 peak-response samples were available, repertoires were characterized only after the peak T cell response.

From a lookup of the germline V gene, CDR1 and CDR2 are SGHRS and YFSETQ. From the cysteine up to the phenylalanine, the CDR3 has a length of 15 residues. Here the CDR3 DNA is all that survives: 45 bases in frame from base 1. The trim is 2 bases for V and 0 bases for J, with a gap of 9 bases between the germline ends. The source of this sequence is an adult who received the AZD1222 COVID-19 vaccine. Rearrangement joined TRBV5-1 to TRBJ1-3, with no confidently assigned D gene. The sample was peripheral blood, taken 28 days after the second AZD1222 dose. The nucleotides are TGCGCCAGCAGCTTAACGCCGATCTCTGGAAACACCATATATTTT. This gives the protein CASSLTPISGNTIYF.